This TCR beta chain was profiled in a study of cytomegalovirus exposure and HLA in healthy donors. About the study: It was reported in a later analysis that the 90 to 150 validation repertoires used the same platform as the approximately 600 first-cohort repertoires.

Concerning this clone itself: What it recognizes is unknown.

The CDR3 is made up of 14 amino acids. Trimming pared 7 bases from V and 4 bases from J, leaving 15 bases between. The germline gives CDR1 SGHTS, CDR2 YDEGEE. Repertoires were generated with immunoSEQ multiplex PCR, while TCRdb's copy carries only in-frame clones and drops some. This repertoire shows some 45,000 clones, 94% found once; its top ten account for approximately 7.8%. Study results and limitations: The classifier reportedly diagnosed cytomegalovirus status with high specificity and sensitivity. Within the 95 to 150 validation repertoires, first-cohort TCR clusters tended to co-occur, according to a later analysis.

V is TRBV5-8 and J is TRBJ2-1; possibly TRBD2 for D (6 bases). The origin of this receptor is a young woman in good health and CMV-seropositive. The specimen sequenced was PBMCs. CDR3 region: CASSGERTYNEQFF. In nucleotides, the CDR3 is TGTGCCAGCTCGGGGGAGCGGACATACAATGAGCAGTTCTTC. Together with reference TRBV5-8 and TRBJ2-1, the CDR3 gives the full variable domain: EAGVTQSPTHLIKTRGQQATLRCSPISGHTSVYWYQQALGLGLQFLLWYDEGEERNRGNFPPRFSGRQFPNYSSELNVNALELEDSALYLCASSGERTYNEQFFGPGTRLTVL.